One and the same sample provided the 4 T cell receptor beta chains below, sequenced in a study of blood T cell repertoires in COVID-19 (dated by TCRdb to 2018 to 2021). The library relied on the immunoSEQ multiplex PCR assay. The immuneACCESS repertoire file appears here via TCRdb, limited to in-frame rearrangements. These files lack a portion of the clones; in checked studies, under half of the deficit traces to unresolved V genes, and the cause of the others is not known. This sample has 200,000 to 300,000 clones in its table, and around 88% of those were observed once. In total, the top ten clones hold almost 2% of the sample. Sequenced: peripheral blood. These receptors were collected from a man in his thirties or forties with active or convalescent COVID-19.

V usage is TRBV11-2 and J usage is TRBJ2-1; 9 nucleotides line up with TRBD2. The V and J ends lost 2 bases and 3 bases, in that order; junction bases with no gene match: 5. Germline V gene sequence: CDR1 SGHAT, CDR2 FQNNGV. This CDR3 contains 16 residues. The CDR3 DNA reads as TGTGCCAGCAGCTTAATAGCGGGGGCCTTCTACAATGAGCAGTTCTTC. Its translation is CASSLIAGAFYNEQFF.

This sequence joins TRBV6-5 and TRBJ2-2, with TRBD2 as a possible D gene (6 bases). V lost 0 bases to trimming and J lost 6 bases, with 11 bases between them. From germline, CDR1 is MNHEY and CDR2 SVGAGI. The CDR3 spans 15 residues. CDR3 sequence (DNA): TGTGCCAGCAGTTACTCCGGGGGATACCCCGGGGAGCTGTTTTTT. This gives the protein CASSYSGGYPGELFF.

This sequence joins TRBV19 and TRBJ2-7; TRBD2 matches 13 bases. The germline V gene encodes CDR1 LNHDA and CDR2 SQIVND (reference sequence). The CDR3 covers 15 residues. J gave up 2 bases and V 6 bases, and 4 bases lay outside the gene matches. This CDR3 is CASSQTSGGAYEQYF. The CDR3 nucleotides are TGTGCCAGTAGCCAAACTAGCGGGGGGGCCTACGAGCAGTACTTC.

V gene TRBV5-6 combines with J gene TRBJ2-1, with D possibly being TRBD2 (7 bases). The V end was cut by 4 bases, the J end by 5 bases, with 19 bases between. CDR3 length: 16 residues. The germline V gene has CDR1 SGHDT and CDR2 YYEEEE. The CDR3 here is CASSLGGRGPNNEQFF. The CDR3 region has the DNA TGTGCCAGCAGCCTGGGTGGGCGGGGGCCCAACAATGAGCAGTTCTTC.